One sample yielded the 12 T cell receptor beta chains listed below, sequenced in a study of T cell repertoires in cytomegalovirus infection. TCRdb called the reads again in MiXCR, with one record for every CDR3 protein. The table includes approximately 990,000 distinct CDR3 sequences, about a third detected once. These TCRs' antigens remain unknown. This sample comprised cultured CD8+ T cells from PBMCs, obtained from culture after CMV antigen stimulation. The receptors originated from a human donor in good health (CMV status not recorded). Some clones in this sample may be carry-over from other donors' samples.

This clonotype appeared a few times. This chain uses TRBV6-1 with TRBJ1-5, with TRBD1 matching over 7 bases. The CDR3 sequence is 15 residues long. The germline gives CDR1 MNHNS, CDR2 SASEGT. Germline trimming cut 8 bases from V and 5 bases from J; bases unmatched to any gene: 12. As DNA, the CDR3 is TGTGCCAGCTTTCCGAACAGGGGCGTCGATCAGCCCCAGCATTTT. Its translation is CASFPNRGVDQPQHF.

This clonotype was found many times. The chain has TRBV7-2 and TRBJ2-1; D is possibly TRBD1 (6 bases). In germline, CDR1 is SGHTA, CDR2 FQGNSA. Deletions cut 0 bases from V and 8 bases from J, with 8 bases between. This CDR3 spans 13 amino acids. The CDR3 region is CASSLAQGYEQFF. The CDR3 nucleotides read TGTGCCAGCAGCTTAGCGCAGGGGTATGAGCAGTTCTTC.

Of note for this clonotype: A much larger clone lies a single base off, so this may be a read error. The chain uses TRBV6-5 and TRBJ2-5, with a weak D call TRBD2 (6 bases). The CDR3 is 17 amino acids. In germline, CDR1 is MNHEY, CDR2 SVGAGI. The chain's CDR3 is CASSDSPYGGVQETQYF. CDR3 coding DNA: TGTGCCAGCAGTGACTCCCCTTACGGGGGAGTACAAGAGACCCAGTACTTC.

This clonotype was detected only a few times. The CDR3 is CASSALEIGYGYTF. The CDR3 DNA sequence: TGTGCCAGCAGTGCTTTAGAAATCGGCTATGGCTACACCTTC. The chain combines TRBV2 with TRBJ1-2; D remains ambiguous. CDR3 length equals 14 residues. Germline V CDR1 and CDR2: SNHLY, FYNNEI. Trimming took 4 bases from V and 4 from J, leaving 13 bases between them. The whole variable domain, filled in from reference TRBV2 and TRBJ1-2, reads EPEVTQTPSHQVTQMGQEVILRCVPISNHLYFYWYRQILGQKVEFLVSFYNNEISEKSEIFDDQFSVERPDGSNFTLKIRSTKLEDSAMYFCASSALEIGYGYTFGSGTRLTVV.

Comments on this clonotype: This may stem from a read error, because a much larger clone lies one nucleotide away. The gene calls are TRBV7-6 and TRBJ2-3, with 11 bases lining up with TRBD2. The V gene's germline CDR1 is SGHVS and CDR2 FNYEAQ. The CDR3 spans 18 residues. The J segment lost 4 bases and the V segment lost 1 base, leaving 10 bases of the junction unmatched. The CDR3 sequence: CASSLVPHFSGGADTQYF. As DNA, the CDR3 is TGTGCCAGCAGCTTAGTTCCCCATTTTAGCGGGGGGGCAGATACGCAGTATTTT.

This clonotype occurred many times. The chain's CDR3 is CASSVGGLAQPQHF. CDR3 DNA sequence: TGTGCCAGCAGTGTGGGGGGGCTGGCTCAGCCCCAGCATTTT. The chain is built from TRBV6-1 and TRBJ1-5, with D tentatively TRBD1 (6 bases). Germline-derived CDR1 and CDR2 are MNHNS and SASEGT. CDR3 length: 14 amino acids. V lost 4 bases and J lost 6, with 13 bases in between.

This rearrangement joins TRBV13 to TRBJ1-2; the D is unclear. Trimming cost V 2 bases and J 5 bases, with 18 bases left between them. The CDR3 contains 16 residues. From germline, CDR1 is PRHDT and CDR2 FYEKMQ (reference sequence). Here the CDR3 DNA reads TGTGCCAGCAGCTTATCTGCGAACCTTTTCGAGTATGGCTACACCTTC. This gives the protein CASSLSANLFEYGYTF.

This clonotype showed up just a few times. The genes are TRBV6-2 or TRBV6-3 and TRBJ1-1; 9 bases match TRBD1. The CDR3 is made up of 14 amino acids. The germline gives CDR1 MNHEY, CDR2 SVGEGT. Germline trimming cut 5 bases from V and 4 bases from J; bases unmatched to any gene: 5. CDR3 coding DNA: TGTGCCAGCAGTAAACAGGGGGCCGGCACTGAAGCTTTCTTT. This translates into CASSKQGAGTEAFF.

This sequence joins TRBV19 and TRBJ1-2; D unresolved. The CDR3 is 13 residues long. Germline CDR1 and CDR2: LNHDA and SQIVND (reference sequence). Trimming stripped 3 bases from V and 6 bases from J, with 11 bases between. Here the CDR3 reads CASSITRWDGYTF. The CDR3 DNA reads as TGTGCCAGTAGTATTACGAGGTGGGATGGCTACACCTTC.

This clonotype has a handful of counts. V usage is TRBV2 and J usage is TRBJ2-7; perhaps D is TRBD1 or TRBD2 (5 bases each). From germline, CDR1 is SNHLY and CDR2 FYNNEI. The V end was cut by 7 bases, the J end by 4 bases, with 11 bases between. The CDR3 is made up of 12 amino acids. For the CDR3, the DNA is TGTGCCAGCAAACTAGAGGGGTACGAGCAGTACTTC. Translation: CASKLEGYEQYF.

Worth noting for this clonotype: One base away lies a much larger clone, so this may be a sequencing read error. The V and J genes are TRBV7-2 and TRBJ2-2; the D gene could be TRBD1 or TRBD2 (5 bases each). The germline gives CDR1 SGHTA, CDR2 FQGNSA. The CDR3 sequence is 13 residues long. CDR3 region: CAVRVGETGELLF. As DNA, the CDR3 is TGTGCCGTCCGGGTAGGGGAAACCGGGGAGCTGCTTTTT.

The chain uses TRBV12-3 or TRBV12-4 and TRBJ2-1; TRBD2 matches 11 bases. CDR3 size: 19 residues. V was clipped by 4 bases and J by 6 bases; unmatched bases: 17. The CDR3 nucleotides are TGTGCCAGCAGTTACGCCACGACCCCCCTAGCGGGGGGATCCAATGAGCAGTTCTTC. Translation gives CASSYATTPLAGGSNEQFF.